This record looks at one T cell receptor beta chain sequence and its context. Antigen unknown. Repertoires were sampled repeatedly during chemoradiotherapy. V was trimmed by 3 bases and J by 5 bases, leaving 13 bases between them. Germline V lookup: CDR1 GTSNPN, CDR2 SVGIG (reference sequence). The CDR3 runs to 14 residues. Method: immunoSEQ multiplex PCR; TCRdb's copy keeps in-frame clones and lacks some. The sample consists of about 12,000 clones, around 80% of them appearing once. The data were taken from a study of chemoradiotherapy in HPV16-positive cancers. Notes on the study in general: For HPV16-positive patients, expanding HPV-responsive T cells associated with longer recurrence-free survival.

This rearrangement joins TRBV30 to TRBJ2-2, with D perhaps matching TRBD1 (5 bases). The receptor was derived from a human donor with HPV-associated anogenital cancer. This sample was gathered from a patient who underwent chemoradiotherapy. CDR3 residues: CAWRTLTDTGELFF. The CDR3, as DNA: TGTGCCTGGAGGACGTTGACAGATACCGGGGAGCTGTTTTTT.